Presented here are 10 T cell receptor beta chains from one specimen sequenced in a study of blood T cell repertoires in COVID-19. Here immunoSEQ multiplex PCR was the method, and the copy in TCRdb shows in-frame clones only, minus some. The data hold over 100,000 clones, with 75% to 85% observed a single time. The sample was peripheral blood. Receptors originate from a man aged 65 to 85 with acute or convalescent COVID-19.

This rearrangement joins TRBV6-1 to TRBJ1-2; a weak D match, TRBD1 (6 bases). V lost 1 base and J 4 bases, leaving 10 bases between the germline ends. From germline, CDR1 is MNHNS and CDR2 SASEGT. This CDR3 contains 14 residues. CDR3 residues: CASSEDRVGYGYTF. The CDR3 nucleotides read TGTGCCAGCAGTGAAGACAGGGTCGGCTATGGCTACACCTTC.

The chain carries TRBV6-6 and TRBJ1-1, with D possibly TRBD1 on 5 matching bases. This CDR3 is built from 14 residues. Germline values: CDR1 MNHNY, CDR2 SVGAGI (reference sequence). Trimming pared 2 bases from V and 2 bases from J, leaving 9 bases between. The CDR3 protein is CASSYGGTNTEAFF. The CDR3 region has the DNA TGTGCCAGCAGTTACGGAGGGACTAACACTGAAGCTTTCTTT.

The V call is TRBV18, the J call TRBJ1-6; 8 bases fit TRBD1. V gave up 4 bases and J gave up 5 bases; unmatched junction bases: 7. This CDR3 is built from 16 residues. Germline V gene sequence: CDR1 KGHSH, CDR2 LQKENI. The CDR3 reads CASSLDRGKNNSPLHF. Here the CDR3 DNA reads TGTGCCAGCTCACTTGACAGGGGTAAGAATAATTCACCCCTCCACTTT.

This clone was seen just once. The chain uses TRBV6-5 and TRBJ1-6, with D uncertain. Trimming shortened V by 2 bases and J by 0 bases, and 2 bases separated the two germline ends. This CDR3 is 14 amino acids long. The germline gives CDR1 MNHEY, CDR2 SVGAGI. The CDR3 reads CASSYRSYNSPLHF. CDR3 coding DNA: TGTGCCAGCAGTTACCGCTCCTATAATTCACCCCTCCACTTT.

The chain uses TRBV5-1 and TRBJ1-1; D unresolved. This CDR3 comprises 14 residues. CDR1 SGHRS and CDR2 YFSETQ come from the germline V gene. Trimming removed 0 bases from V and 0 bases from J, with 6 bases in between. The CDR3 DNA sequence: TGCGCCAGCAGCTTGGTGGCCATGAACACTGAAGCTTTCTTT. As protein: CASSLVAMNTEAFF.

The table lists this clone with a count of one. The rearrangement uses TRBV6-5 and TRBJ1-1, with TRBD1 matching 7 bases. The CDR3 has 13 residues. Trimming cost V 6 bases and J 0 bases; bases outside gene matches: 1. Germline V CDR1 and CDR2: MNHEY, SVGAGI. The chain's CDR3 is CASRTGLNTEAFF. The CDR3 DNA sequence: TGTGCCAGCAGGACAGGGTTGAACACTGAAGCTTTCTTT.

The chain uses TRBV18 and TRBJ1-5; 10 positions match TRBD1. CDR1 and CDR2 (germline): KGHSH, LQKENI. Trimming took 4 bases from V and 0 from J; bases not matched to a gene: 9. The CDR3 is made up of 18 amino acids. The CDR3 coding sequence is TGTGCCAGCTCACTCAACCCCGGGACAGGGGATAGCAATCAGCCCCAGCATTTT. Its protein product is CASSLNPGTGDSNQPQHF.

V and J are TRBV12-5 and TRBJ2-1, with 8 positions matching TRBD2. CDR1 and CDR2 (germline): LGHNT, FRNRAP. This CDR3 has 16 residues. With V trimmed by 2 bases and J by 4 bases, 7 bases remained unmatched. In DNA form, the CDR3 reads TGTGCTAGTGGTTTGATCAATCCTAGCGGGTACAATGAGCAGTTCTTC. It translates to CASGLINPSGYNEQFF.

This clone occurred once. The chain employs TRBV23-1 and TRBJ2-2; D call uncertain. TRBV23-1 is noted as an ORF with a role that remains uncertain. The V end lost 0 bases, the J end lost 1 base, and 18 bases lay between the germline ends. The CDR3 covers 19 residues. The CDR3 DNA reads as TGCGCCAGCAGTCAATCGATCGCACGATCAAGCTGGAACACCGGGGAGCTGTTTTTT. It specifies CASSQSIARSSWNTGELFF.

This sequence joins TRBV7-9 and TRBJ2-2, with 8 positions matching TRBD2. The V gene end was trimmed by 5 bases and the J gene end by 3 bases; junction bases not matched to a gene: 5. CDR1 is SEHNR, CDR2 FQNEAQ, per germline (reference sequence). This CDR3 has 15 residues. The CDR3: CASSPRGGDTGELFF. The DNA for the CDR3 is TGTGCCAGCAGCCCCCGGGGGGGTGACACCGGGGAGCTGTTTTTT.